Presented here are 18 T cell receptor beta chains from one specimen sequenced in a study of cytomegalovirus exposure and HLA in healthy donors (dated by TCRdb to the late 2010s). The library was prepared using the immunoSEQ multiplex PCR assay. Not all clones reach the TCRdb copy of this immuneACCESS table, which keeps in-frame sequences only. Checked studies attribute under half of the gap to unresolved V genes and leave the rest unexplained. The sample table shows approximately 150,000 clones, and roughly 87% are seen once. The ten most abundant clones make up roughly 4.3% of the sample. Input material: PBMCs. The source is a man younger than 30 in good health and CMV-seropositive.

The J gene is TRBJ1-2, the V gene TRBV30; possible D gene TRBD1, 5 bases. CDR1 GTSNPN and CDR2 SVGIG come from the germline V gene (reference sequence). V was shortened by 0 bases and J by 2 bases, with 10 bases between the two germline ends. The CDR3 length is 14 residues. The CDR3 coding sequence is TGTGCCTGGAGTGTGGAACGGACAAACTATGGCTACACCTTC. Its translation: CAWSVERTNYGYTF. The full variable domain, completed using reference TRBV30 and TRBJ1-2, is SQTIHQWPATLVQPVGSPLSLECTVEGTSNPNLYWYRQAAGRGLQLLFYSVGIGQISSEVPQNLSASRPQDRQFILSSKKLLLSDSGFYLCAWSVERTNYGYTFGSGTRLTVV.

The V gene is TRBV6-1, the J gene TRBJ2-3, with 7 positions matching TRBD2. This CDR3 has 14 residues. Looked up from germline, CDR1 is MNHNS and CDR2 is SASEGT. The V segment lost 7 bases and the J segment 2 bases; nucleotides outside the gene matches: 6. The CDR3: CASKASGYTDTQYF. For the CDR3, the DNA is TGTGCCAGCAAGGCTAGCGGCTACACAGATACGCAGTATTTT.

The rearrangement uses TRBV2 and TRBJ2-7; 8 bases agree with TRBD1. This CDR3 region has 13 residues. In germline, CDR1 is SNHLY, CDR2 FYNNEI. V gave up 7 bases and J gave up 6 bases; unmatched junction bases: 8. CDR3 sequence (DNA): TGTGCCAGCACCCAGGGGGCCACTCTCGAGCAGTACTTC. This encodes CASTQGATLEQYF.

CDR3 sequence: CASSLGLAELSGANVLTF. As DNA, the CDR3 is TGCGCCAGCAGCTTGGGACTAGCGGAGCTCTCTGGGGCCAACGTCCTGACTTTC. V is TRBV5-1 and J is TRBJ2-6; 9 bases map to TRBD2. The CDR3 consists of 18 residues. Germline values: CDR1 SGHRS, CDR2 YFSETQ. Losses at the gene ends were 0 bases for V and 0 bases for J; bases not matched to a gene: 4.

The rearrangement joins TRBV2 to TRBJ2-2; D is perhaps TRBD2 (7 bases). The length of the CDR3 is 15 residues. Trimming took 6 bases from V and 2 from J, leaving 13 bases between them. CDR1 and CDR2 (germline): SNHLY, FYNNEI. The CDR3: CASRKRDTNTGELFF. In DNA form, the CDR3 reads TGTGCCAGCAGGAAGCGGGACACCAACACCGGGGAGCTGTTTTTT. Filled out from reference TRBV2 and TRBJ2-2, the complete variable domain reads EPEVTQTPSHQVTQMGQEVILRCVPISNHLYFYWYRQILGQKVEFLVSFYNNEISEKSEIFDDQFSVERPDGSNFTLKIRSTKLEDSAMYFCASRKRDTNTGELFFGEGSRLTVL.

The chain has TRBV19 and TRBJ2-7, with TRBD2 as a possible D gene (6 bases). The ends were cut back, 10 bases at V and 10 bases at J, with 23 bases in the middle. The CDR3 runs to 13 residues. Germline V gene data show CDR1 as LNHDA and CDR2 as SQIVND (reference sequence). CDR3: CATGTGPVAEQYF. The CDR3 region has the DNA TGTGCCACTGGAACTGGGCCCGTAGCGGAACAGTACTTC. The entire variable domain, with the rest obtained from reference TRBV19 and TRBJ2-7, is as follows: DGGITQSPKYLFRKEGQNVTLSCEQNLNHDAMYWYRQDPGQGLRLIYYSQIVNDFQKGDIAEGYSVSREKKESFPLTVTSAQKNPTAFYLCATGTGPVAEQYFGPGTRLTVT.

The chain combines TRBV5-4 with TRBJ2-7; 10 bases fit TRBD2. Per germline, CDR1 SGHNT and CDR2 YYREEE (reference sequence). This CDR3 spans 15 amino acids. V trimming: 4 bases; J trimming: 4 bases; junction bases outside the gene matches: 8. Here the CDR3 reads CASSDRTSGIYEQYF. The CDR3 DNA is TGTGCCAGCAGCGACCGGACTAGCGGTATTTACGAGCAGTACTTC.

The chain couples TRBV5-1 to TRBJ2-3; possible D gene TRBD1, 6 bases. V was pared by 0 bases and J by 2 bases, with 7 bases between. The CDR3 length is 14 residues. Germline CDR1 SGHRS, CDR2 YFSETQ. The DNA for the CDR3 is TGCGCCAGCAGCTTGGGACAGGCCACAGATACGCAGTATTTT. Encoded protein: CASSLGQATDTQYF.

V and J are TRBV29-1 and TRBJ1-2, with a tentative D call TRBD1 (6 bases). CDR1 and CDR2 (germline): SQVTM, ANQGSEA. This CDR3 is 12 amino acids long. V dropped 4 bases and J dropped 4 bases, with 10 bases sitting between them. The CDR3 coding sequence is TGCAGCGTTGGGGTGGGGGCCTATGGCTACACCTTC. It yields the protein CSVGVGAYGYTF. The variable domain in full, with the rest retrieved from reference TRBV29-1 and TRBJ1-2, is SAVISQKPSRDICQRGTSLTIQCQVDSQVTMMFWYRQQPGQSLTLIATANQGSEATYESGFVIDKFPISRPNLTFSTLTVSNMSPEDSSIYLCSVGVGAYGYTFGSGTRLTVV.

This clone ranks as medium-sized. The sample holds other DNA sequences that translate to the same CDR3. This sequence joins TRBV6-5 and TRBJ1-2; 9 nucleotides line up with TRBD1. Germline values: CDR1 MNHEY, CDR2 SVGAGI. Trimming took 4 bases from V and 7 from J; bases not matched to a gene: 4. This CDR3 region has 13 residues. CDR3 bases: TGTGCCAGCAGTTCCACAGGGGGCTCTGGCTACACCTTC. The encoded protein is CASSSTGGSGYTF.

The rearrangement joins TRBV6-5 to TRBJ1-4; D gene uncertain. Germline V gene lookup returns CDR1 MNHEY and CDR2 SVGAGI. This CDR3 region has 14 residues. V lost 5 bases, J lost 0 bases, and 7 bases lay in between. The CDR3 loop is CASSPTATNEKLFF. DNA for the CDR3: TGTGCCAGCAGTCCCACAGCAACTAATGAAAAACTGTTTTTT.

The chain carries TRBV5-1 and TRBJ2-4, with a possible D match to TRBD2 (6 bases). Trimming left V 4 bases short and J 0 bases short, with 11 bases between. This CDR3 contains 15 residues. From germline, CDR1 is SGHRS and CDR2 YFSETQ. The CDR3, as DNA: TGCGCCAGCAGCCCGCGGGGCATAGCCAAAAACATTCAGTACTTC. Its translation: CASSPRGIAKNIQYF.

The table lists this clone with a count of one. V is TRBV6-1 and J is TRBJ2-5, with 9 nucleotides matching TRBD1. CDR3 size: 14 residues. CDR1 is MNHNS and CDR2 is SASEGT in the germline V gene. The ends lost 3 bases at V and 9 bases at J; junction bases unmatched: 8. The CDR3 region has the DNA TGTGCCAGCAGTGAGGGGACAGGGTCCACGGCCCAGTACTTC. It encodes CASSEGTGSTAQYF.

The rearrangement links TRBV18 to TRBJ1-3; tentative D call: TRBD1 (6 bases). Trimming took off 1 base at V and 2 bases at J, with 9 bases between the two ends. The germline gives CDR1 KGHSH, CDR2 LQKENI. CDR3 length: 15 residues. The CDR3 protein is CASSPLDSPGNTIYF. The CDR3 bases are TGTGCCAGCTCACCACTGGACAGCCCTGGAAACACCATATATTTT.

The gene calls are TRBV28 and TRBJ1-1; 7 bases map to TRBD1. The length of the CDR3 is 12 residues. The ends lost 8 bases at V and 11 bases at J; junction bases unmatched: 11. Germline CDR1 MDHEN, CDR2 SYDVKM. In DNA, the CDR3 is TGTGCCAGCGTACTACAGGGGATGGGGGCTTTCTTT. It specifies CASVLQGMGAFF. The full variable domain, its missing parts supplied by reference TRBV28 and TRBJ1-1, is DVKVTQSSRYLVKRTGEKVFLECVQDMDHENMFWYRQDPGLGLRLIYFSYDVKMKEKGDIPEGYSVSREKKERFSLILESASTNQTSMYLCASVLQGMGAFFGQGTRLTVV.

Only a few counts were recorded for this clone. This rearrangement joins TRBV7-2 to TRBJ1-1; no reliable D call. The CDR3 spans 13 residues. Trimming stripped 3 bases from V and 6 bases from J, with 11 bases between. Germline V gives CDR1 SGHTA, CDR2 FQGNSA. CDR3 sequence (DNA): TGTGCCAGCAGCTTGATGTGGGCCCCTGAAGCTTTCTTT. It encodes CASSLMWAPEAFF.

The count of this clone is one. This sequence joins TRBV6-1 and TRBJ1-2; D is ambiguous. This CDR3 comprises 14 residues. V lost 6 bases, J lost 2 bases, and 13 bases lay in between. The V gene's germline CDR1 is MNHNS and CDR2 SASEGT. The CDR3 DNA sequence: TGTGCCAGCAGCCCCCAAGGAGACAACTATGGCTACACCTTC. Translating gives CASSPQGDNYGYTF.

This chain uses TRBV4-1 with TRBJ2-1; D possibly corresponds to TRBD1 (6 bases). Germline values: CDR1 MGHRA, CDR2 YSYEKL. V lost 2 bases, J lost 4 bases, and 12 bases lay in between. The CDR3 is 15 residues long. The CDR3 nucleotides read TGCGCCAGCAGCCAAATACGAGGGGGATACAATGAGCAGTTCTTC. Amino acids: CASSQIRGGYNEQFF.